This T cell receptor beta chain appears in the sequencing data of a study of post-analysis software for immune sequencing data. The study's findings and limits: In patients, TRBV5-6, TRBV5-1 and TRBV20-1 belonged to roughly 5 TRBV segments found more frequently than in controls.

The CDR3 length is 11 residues. The germline CDR1 and CDR2 sequences are MNHNY and SVGAGI (reference sequence). V shed 7 bases and J shed 4 bases, with 5 bases lying between them. On this clonotype itself: The target antigen is unknown.

Prepared libraries of TCR beta cDNA carried unique molecular identifiers. MiXCR was run by TCRdb on the PCR reads, yielding one entry per CDR3 protein. The sample lists roughly 410,000 distinct CDR3 sequences, about a third occurring once. This rearrangement joins TRBV6-6 to TRBJ2-1; D unclear. Sequencing was carried out using blood. The clonotype comes from a girl aged 5-17 years with multiple sclerosis. CDR3 nucleotides: TGTGCCAGCACACGGTACAATGAGCAGTTCTTC. Translated, it gives CASTRYNEQFF.